These 21 T cell receptor beta chains came from one sample sequenced in a study of human T cells and chemical hapten exposure. As for time point: patch test 1, 2 weeks after DPC sensitization. Specified treatment: therapeutic diphenylcyclopropenone sensitization with weekly scalp DPC. Each CDR3 protein is one row after TCRdb ran MiXCR on the RACE reads. The sample has roughly 360,000 distinct CDR3 sequences, more than 4.5% seen once. The source material was whole blood, sampled in connection with sensitization to the hapten diphenylcyclopropenone (DPC). All receptors come from a woman aged 45 to 65 with alopecia areata. Some clones in this sample may be carry-over from other donors' samples.

The V and J genes are TRBV7-9 and TRBJ2-1; possible D gene TRBD1, 6 bases. Trimming took 6 bases from V and 2 from J, leaving 14 bases between them. This CDR3 is built from 15 residues. Germline V gives CDR1 SEHNR, CDR2 FQNEAQ (reference sequence). The CDR3 region is CASSGGQAPYNEQFF. DNA for the CDR3: TGTGCCAGCAGTGGGGGCCAGGCCCCCTACAATGAGCAGTTCTTC.

The rearrangement uses TRBV28 and TRBJ1-2, with D hard to call. The germline V gene has CDR1 MDHEN and CDR2 SYDVKM. This CDR3 has 12 amino acids. V was shortened by 7 bases and J by 2 bases, with 8 bases between the two germline ends. The CDR3 coding sequence is TGTGCCAGCACCGGCAGGAACTATGGCTACACCTTC. Translating gives CASTGRNYGYTF.

In its sample, this clonotype was seen many times. The CDR3 DNA follows: TGCAGCGTTCTCCAGACTAGCGGGAGCCCTGATACGCAGTATTTT. Residues: CSVLQTSGSPDTQYF. This rearrangement joins TRBV29-1 to TRBJ2-3, with TRBD2 matching 12 bases. The trim removed 5 bases at V and 6 bases at J, leaving 9 bases unmatched. The germline CDR1 and CDR2 sequences are SQVTM and ANQGSEA. This CDR3 has 15 residues.

Ten or more counts support this clonotype. This rearrangement joins TRBV20-1 to TRBJ2-1; TRBD2 aligns across 7 bases. In germline, CDR1 is DFQATT, CDR2 SNEGSKA (reference sequence). The CDR3 sequence is 17 residues long. J lost 0 bases, V lost 3 bases, and 11 bases had no gene match. For the CDR3, the DNA is TGCAGTGCTAGGGGTCGGGGGGTCCTAAGCTCCTACAATGAGCAGTTCTTC. Its translation: CSARGRGVLSSYNEQFF.

This clonotype was counted at least ten times. V is TRBV6-5 and J is TRBJ1-5, with no clear D. Germline V gives CDR1 MNHEY, CDR2 SVGAGI. The CDR3 is 19 amino acids. Trimming took off 0 bases at V and 0 bases at J, with 18 bases between the two ends. DNA for the CDR3: TGTGCCAGCAGTTACTCGCTGATAACTACTTTTCATAGCAATCAGCCCCAGCATTTT. This codes for CASSYSLITTFHSNQPQHF.

Ten or more counts support this clonotype. The J gene is TRBJ2-3, the V gene TRBV30; TRBD1 or TRBD2 may be the D gene (5 bases each). Germline V gene sequence: CDR1 GTSNPN, CDR2 SVGIG (reference sequence). V lost 2 bases and J 10 bases, leaving 16 bases between the germline ends. This CDR3 comprises 13 residues. CDR3 bases: TGTGCCTGGAGTCCTCGAGGGACGTCTCCGCAGTATTTT. Translation: CAWSPRGTSPQYF.

Points on this clonotype: This clone may be a read error of a much larger clone one base away. As the CDR3 is not closed by the conserved phenylalanine or tryptophan, this likely results from a read error. The rearrangement joins TRBV7-9 to TRBJ1-1; D remains ambiguous. The CDR3 consists of 11 residues. CDR1 and CDR2 from the germline V gene are SEHNR and FQNEAQ (reference sequence). Trimming removed 1 base from V and 6 bases from J, with 3 bases in between. The CDR3 DNA reads as TGTGCCAGCAGCTTAGTCCCTGAAGCTTTCATT. This sequence encodes CASSLVPEAFI.

This clonotype has at least ten counts. The CDR3 sequence: CARGQGNYGYTF. CDR3 DNA sequence: TGTGCCAGGGGACAGGGAAACTATGGCTACACCTTC. The chain links TRBV2 to TRBJ1-2, with 9 bases aligning to TRBD1. Germline V CDR1 and CDR2: SNHLY, FYNNEI. The V segment lost 9 bases and the J segment 2 bases; nucleotides outside the gene matches: 1. The CDR3 runs to 12 residues.

This clonotype was seen ten or more times. The J gene is TRBJ2-3, the V gene TRBV9; D perhaps matches TRBD2 (6 bases). CDR1 is SGDLS, CDR2 YYNGEE, per germline. CDR3 length equals 12 residues. The ends were cut back, 3 bases at V and 10 bases at J, with 12 bases in the middle. CDR3 DNA: TGTGCCAGCAGCGCAGACGGGACTTCGCAGTATTTT. This encodes CASSADGTSQYF. The full variable domain, with the rest looked up from reference TRBV9 and TRBJ2-3, is DSGVTQTPKHLITATGQRVTLRCSPRSGDLSVYWYQQSLDQGLQFLIQYYNGEERAKGNILERFSAQQFPDLHSELNLSSLELGDSALYFCASSADGTSQYFGPGTRLTVL.

This clonotype was detected many times. The rearrangement links TRBV5-6 to TRBJ1-1; no definite D call. With 0 bases removed from V and 1 base from J, the gap between germline ends came to 7 bases. The germline V gene has CDR1 SGHDT and CDR2 YYEEEE. This CDR3 has 14 amino acids. As DNA, the CDR3 is TGTGCCAGCAGCTTGGGCAGGCCGAACACTGAAGCTTTCTTT. Amino acid sequence: CASSLGRPNTEAFF.

This clonotype was seen only a few times. V and J are TRBV9 and TRBJ2-7, with a tentative D call TRBD1 (5 bases). Trimming took 3 bases from V and 3 from J, leaving 10 bases between them. The V gene's germline CDR1 is SGDLS and CDR2 YYNGEE. This CDR3 is 13 amino acids long. The DNA of the CDR3 is TGTGCCAGCAGCGCCGAGACAGACTACGAGCAGTACTTC. Translation gives CASSAETDYEQYF.

In this sample, this clonotype turned up many times. J is TRBJ2-7 and V is TRBV12-3 or TRBV12-4; 10 positions match TRBD2. V lost 2 bases to trimming and J lost 4 bases; unmatched junction nucleotides: 8. This CDR3 has 16 residues. CDR3 nucleotides: TGTGCCAGCAGTTTAAGACTAGCGGGCATCCCTTACGAGCAGTACTTC. Encoded protein: CASSLRLAGIPYEQYF.

The chain employs TRBV7-2 and TRBJ2-1; unclear D gene. This CDR3 spans 13 amino acids. Germline V CDR1 and CDR2: SGHTA, FQGNSA. Trimming shortened V by 5 bases and J by 5 bases, and 10 bases separated the two germline ends. The CDR3 DNA reads TGTGCCAGCAGCCCCCAGGCTAACAATGAGCAGTTCTTC. Translation: CASSPQANNEQFF.

This clonotype has only a few counts. The chain links TRBV7-3 to TRBJ1-6; no reliable D call. The CDR3 sequence is 16 residues long. CDR1 is SGHTA, CDR2 FQGTGA, per germline. V lost 1 base and J 2 bases, leaving 9 bases between the germline ends. The CDR3 coding sequence is TGTGCCAGCAGCTTAAATCCCCCTACCTATAATTCACCCCTCCACTTT. Translated, it gives CASSLNPPTYNSPLHF.

In its sample, this clonotype was seen many times. This chain links TRBV28 with TRBJ1-5, with D unresolved. CDR1 and CDR2 from the germline V gene are MDHEN and SYDVKM. The V end was cut by 5 bases, the J end by 4 bases, with 21 bases between. The CDR3 extends over 17 amino acids. CDR3 region: CASSSRGRAVGNQPQHF. In DNA form, the CDR3 reads TGTGCCAGCAGTAGCAGAGGGAGGGCGGTAGGAAATCAGCCCCAGCATTTT. Drawing the rest from reference TRBV28 and TRBJ1-5, the complete variable domain is DVKVTQSSRYLVKRTGEKVFLECVQDMDHENMFWYRQDPGLGLRLIYFSYDVKMKEKGDIPEGYSVSREKKERFSLILESASTNQTSMYLCASSSRGRAVGNQPQHFGDGTRLSIL.

The CDR3 is CASSHYRNEQFF. The CDR3 region has the DNA TGTGCCAGCAGCCACTATCGGAATGAGCAGTTCTTC. The V call is TRBV14, the J call TRBJ2-1; D gene uncertain. This CDR3 comprises 12 residues. Germline V CDR1 and CDR2: SGHDN, FVKESK. Deletions cut 3 bases from V and 7 bases from J, with 7 bases between.

This clonotype was found many times. The chain has TRBV7-2 and TRBJ1-5; D unresolved. Germline CDR1 and CDR2: SGHTA and FQGNSA. V was pared by 5 bases and J by 0 bases, with 11 bases between. The CDR3 contains 15 residues. The CDR3 loop is CASSPGWASNQPQHF. The DNA of the CDR3 is TGTGCCAGCAGCCCAGGCTGGGCTAGCAATCAGCCCCAGCATTTT.

The V gene is TRBV6-6, the J gene TRBJ1-2; tentative D call: TRBD1 (5 bases). The CDR3 spans 15 residues. V was cut by 4 bases and J by 3 bases, with 15 bases left in between. From germline, CDR1 is MNHNY and CDR2 SVGAGI (reference sequence). CDR3 sequence: CASSSRTEGYYGYTF. The CDR3 DNA reads TGTGCCAGCAGTTCACGTACGGAGGGGTACTATGGCTACACCTTC.

This rearrangement joins TRBV28 to TRBJ2-1, with D perhaps TRBD1 (6 bases). The CDR3 sequence is 17 residues long. Germline V gene lookup returns CDR1 MDHEN and CDR2 SYDVKM. V gave up 4 bases and J gave up 0 bases, with 16 bases separating them. Here the CDR3 DNA reads TGTGCCAGCAGTTCATGGACAGTCGAAGGCTCCTACAATGAGCAGTTCTTC. Translated, it gives CASSSWTVEGSYNEQFF.

The chain joins TRBV7-2 to TRBJ1-6; D may be TRBD1 (6 bases). Germline V gene data show CDR1 as SGHTA and CDR2 as FQGNSA. The V and J ends lost 5 bases and 14 bases respectively, with 16 bases between them. CDR3 size: 13 residues. CDR3 sequence: CASSNKQGRTLHF. DNA for the CDR3: TGTGCCAGCAGCAACAAACAGGGTAGGACCCTCCACTTT.

V gene TRBV27 combines with J gene TRBJ2-7; no clear D. Trimming stripped 6 bases from V and 3 bases from J, with 15 bases between. The CDR3 contains 14 residues. CDR1 and CDR2 from the germline V gene are MNHEY and SMNVEV (reference sequence). CDR3 sequence: CASSTLGPDYEQYF. The CDR3, as DNA: TGTGCCAGCAGCACGCTCGGGCCTGACTACGAGCAGTACTTC.